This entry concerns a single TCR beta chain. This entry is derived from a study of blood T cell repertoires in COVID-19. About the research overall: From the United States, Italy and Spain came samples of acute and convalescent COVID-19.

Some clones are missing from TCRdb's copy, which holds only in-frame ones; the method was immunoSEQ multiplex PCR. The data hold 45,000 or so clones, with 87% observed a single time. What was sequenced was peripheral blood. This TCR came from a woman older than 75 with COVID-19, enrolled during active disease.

The CDR3 spells CASTSRTGPQPQHF. In DNA form, the CDR3 reads TGTGCCAGCACCTCACGGACAGGGCCCCAGCCCCAGCATTTT. The chain combines TRBV6-6 with TRBJ1-5; TRBD1 matches at 8 bases. With V trimmed by 7 bases and J by 7 bases, 9 bases remained unmatched. The CDR3 sequence is 14 residues long. Germline V CDR1 and CDR2: MNHNY, SVGAGI (reference sequence).